This passage covers 10 T cell receptor beta chains from one sample sequenced in a study of ipilimumab plus nivolumab after autologous stem cell transplantation. Only in-frame clones appear in the TCRdb table, and some are missing; sequencing was by immunoSEQ multiplex PCR. The sample records about 21,000 clones, about three quarters being singletons. The sample in question was PBMCs, obtained in a trial of ipilimumab plus nivolumab as post-transplant consolidation. Source of these receptors: a male donor with diffuse large B-cell lymphoma.

The genes are TRBV6-6 and TRBJ1-4, with 7 positions matching TRBD1. The germline V gene encodes CDR1 MNHNY and CDR2 SVGAGI (reference sequence). The CDR3 contains 15 residues. J gave up 8 bases and V 2 bases, and 8 bases lay outside the gene matches. CDR3 region: CASSYGGGAIEKLFF. The CDR3 bases are TGTGCCAGCAGTTACGGAGGGGGCGCAATCGAAAAACTGTTTTTT.

The rearrangement joins TRBV28 to TRBJ1-5, with unresolved D. Looked up from germline, CDR1 is MDHEN and CDR2 is SYDVKM. CDR3 length equals 12 residues. V dropped 5 bases and J dropped 4 bases, with 6 bases sitting between them. The CDR3 DNA reads TGTGCCAGCAGTATACAGAATCAGCCCCAGCATTTT. Protein sequence: CASSIQNQPQHF. Full variable domain (missing parts from reference TRBV28 and TRBJ1-5): DVKVTQSSRYLVKRTGEKVFLECVQDMDHENMFWYRQDPGLGLRLIYFSYDVKMKEKGDIPEGYSVSREKKERFSLILESASTNQTSMYLCASSIQNQPQHFGDGTRLSIL.

V is TRBV29-1 and J is TRBJ2-1; TRBD2 matches at 10 bases. The CDR3 has 13 amino acids. CDR1 is SQVTM, CDR2 ANQGSEA, per germline. With V trimmed by 5 bases and J by 11 bases, 9 bases remained unmatched. Here the CDR3 reads CSVYFSGGSQQFF. CDR3 bases: TGCAGCGTTTATTTTAGCGGGGGGTCCCAGCAGTTCTTC.

The chain is built from TRBV27 and TRBJ2-3; a possible D gene is TRBD2 (6 bases). This CDR3 contains 14 residues. Germline V lookup: CDR1 MNHEY, CDR2 SMNVEV (reference sequence). Trimming cost V 6 bases and J 1 base, with 11 bases left between them. DNA of the CDR3: TGTGCCAGCAGGCGGGGCTCGGGCACAGATACGCAGTATTTT. Protein product: CASRRGSGTDTQYF.

This rearrangement joins TRBV5-1 to TRBJ2-3; 7 nucleotides match TRBD2. The junction had 1 base not matched to a gene; V was cut back by 0 bases and J by 6 bases. CDR1 is SGHRS and CDR2 is YFSETQ in the germline V gene. This CDR3 is 13 amino acids long. This CDR3 is CASSLGSGDTQYF. Written as DNA, the CDR3 is TGCGCCAGCAGCTTGGGTAGCGGGGATACGCAGTATTTT.

V and J are TRBV19 and TRBJ1-2; the D gene is possibly TRBD1 (6 bases). The CDR3 runs to 13 residues. The V and J ends lost 4 bases and 6 bases respectively, with 12 bases between them. Germline V CDR1 and CDR2: LNHDA, SQIVND (reference sequence). CDR3 residues: CASSRGRFHGYTF. CDR3 nucleotides: TGTGCCAGTAGTAGGGGGCGGTTTCATGGCTACACCTTC.

The gene calls are TRBV19 and TRBJ2-5; maybe TRBD2 (6 bases). The CDR3 is 13 residues long. With 3 bases removed from V and 3 bases from J, the gap between germline ends came to 8 bases. Germline V CDR1 and CDR2: LNHDA, SQIVND (reference sequence). CDR3 coding DNA: TGTGCCAGTAGTATCGGAGGGAAAGAGACCCAGTACTTC. Encoded protein: CASSIGGKETQYF.

The rearrangement links TRBV5-4 to TRBJ2-2; TRBD1 matches at 11 bases. CDR3 size: 14 residues. Germline CDR1 and CDR2: SGHNT and YYREEE (reference sequence). With 3 bases clipped from V and 14 bases from J, the junction kept 9 bases outside the gene matches. CDR3 residues: CASSSPRDRGYLFF. The CDR3 DNA is TGTGCCAGCAGCTCGCCCCGGGACAGGGGGTATCTGTTTTTT.

J is TRBJ2-3 and V is TRBV5-4; either TRBD1 or TRBD2 may supply D (6 bases each). The CDR3 has 15 amino acids. CDR1 and CDR2 from the germline V gene are SGHNT and YYREEE (reference sequence). V was clipped by 5 bases and J by 0 bases, with 13 bases between them. The CDR3 reads CASSLGGSSTDTQYF. CDR3 in DNA: TGTGCCAGCAGTCTAGGGGGGTCTAGCACAGATACGCAGTATTTT.

The chain has TRBV6-5 and TRBJ2-3, with 7 bases identical to TRBD2. This CDR3 has 14 amino acids. CDR1 and CDR2 (germline): MNHEY, SVGAGI. V shed 6 bases and J 8 bases; nucleotides not matched to a gene: 11. The CDR3 nucleotides read TGTGCCAGCAGATCTTCCGGGACTACCGGTACGCAGTATTTT. It yields the protein CASRSSGTTGTQYF.